The next 9 T cell receptor beta chains were all read from a single sample in a study of blood T cell repertoires in COVID-19. Sequencing used immunoSEQ multiplex PCR; TCRdb keeps in-frame clones, though not all of them. The sample consists of about 36,000 clones, around four fifths of them appearing once. The sequencing input was peripheral blood. Receptors were obtained from a man between 60 and 75 years old with acute or convalescent COVID-19.

This rearrangement joins TRBV10-3 to TRBJ1-2, with 7 bases identical to TRBD1. Germline lookup yields CDR1 ENHRY and CDR2 SYGVKD. V lost 6 bases to trimming and J lost 8 bases; unmatched junction nucleotides: 9. The CDR3 contains 13 residues. In DNA, the CDR3 is TGTGCCATCAGGGAACAGGGGAACGACGGCTACACCTTC. Amino acid sequence: CAIREQGNDGYTF.

The rearrangement joins TRBV5-1 to TRBJ2-5, with 14 nucleotides matching TRBD2. CDR1 is SGHRS, CDR2 YFSETQ, per germline. V dropped 3 bases and J dropped 5; count of bases not matched to a gene: 6. The CDR3 is 16 amino acids. The CDR3 loop is CASSSGLAGVGETQYF. The CDR3 bases are TGCGCCAGCAGCTCGGGACTAGCGGGAGTTGGGGAGACCCAGTACTTC.

V gene TRBV30 combines with J gene TRBJ1-1; D gene uncertain. V was pared by 0 bases and J by 11 bases, with 19 bases between. The CDR3 extends over 14 amino acids. Per the germline V gene, CDR1 is GTSNPN and CDR2 is SVGIG (reference sequence). Written as DNA, the CDR3 is TGTGCCTGGAGTGTAAGTTTGTCGGCGGCGAGGGCTTTCTTT. Translation gives CAWSVSLSAARAFF. Filled out from reference TRBV30 and TRBJ1-1, the complete variable domain reads SQTIHQWPATLVQPVGSPLSLECTVEGTSNPNLYWYRQAAGRGLQLLFYSVGIGQISSEVPQNLSASRPQDRQFILSSKKLLLSDSGFYLCAWSVSLSAARAFFGQGTRLTVV.

The chain joins TRBV5-4 to TRBJ2-7; 8 nucleotides agree with TRBD1. The junction had 8 bases not matched to a gene; V was cut back by 4 bases and J by 5 bases. CDR3 length: 14 amino acids. The V gene's germline CDR1 is SGHNT and CDR2 YYREEE (reference sequence). CDR3 region: CASSNGQGIHEQYF. DNA of the CDR3: TGTGCCAGCAGCAATGGACAGGGTATCCACGAGCAGTACTTC.

The chain uses TRBV24-1 and TRBJ2-5; 11 nucleotides line up with TRBD1. The CDR3 covers 17 residues. V lost 2 bases, J lost 5 bases, and 9 bases stayed unmatched. Germline V lookup: CDR1 KGHDR, CDR2 SFDVKD. For the CDR3, the DNA is TGTGCCACCAGTGATTACTACCAGGACAGGGGGCGGGAGACCCAGTACTTC. Its protein is CATSDYYQDRGRETQYF.

This clone was found once. The gene calls are TRBV7-7 and TRBJ2-1, with 7 bases matching TRBD2. The V gene's germline CDR1 is SSHAT and CDR2 FNYEAQ (reference sequence). Trimming at V came to 1 base and at J to 4 bases, leaving 4 bases not matched to a gene. This CDR3 comprises 15 residues. In DNA form, the CDR3 reads TGTGCCAGCAGCTTAGGTGGGAGGGAATACAATGAGCAGTTCTTC. Amino acids: CASSLGGREYNEQFF.

This chain joins TRBV10-3 and TRBJ1-4, with 8 bases matching TRBD1. This CDR3 comprises 14 residues. Germline values: CDR1 ENHRY, CDR2 SYGVKD. The ends lost 7 bases at V and 3 bases at J; junction bases unmatched: 4. Here the CDR3 reads CAITSGGPNEKLFF. The CDR3 DNA is TGTGCCATCACGTCAGGGGGCCCTAATGAAAAACTGTTTTTT.

The chain has TRBV9 and TRBJ2-4; 8 bases align to TRBD2. The CDR3 contains 15 residues. Germline trimming cut 2 bases from V and 4 bases from J; bases unmatched to any gene: 5. Germline V gene data show CDR1 as SGDLS and CDR2 as YYNGEE. CDR3 nucleotide sequence: TGTGCCAGCAGCGTCAGCGGGAGCAAGAAAAACATTCAGTACTTC. This gives the protein CASSVSGSKKNIQYF.

This chain links TRBV5-1 with TRBJ1-1; the match to TRBD1 covers 8 bases. V trimming: 4 bases; J trimming: 4 bases; junction bases outside the gene matches: 6. Germline lookup yields CDR1 SGHRS and CDR2 YFSETQ. CDR3 length equals 14 residues. CDR3 sequence reads: CASSGTTGGTEAFF. Here the CDR3 DNA reads TGCGCCAGCAGCGGGACTACAGGGGGCACTGAAGCTTTCTTT.